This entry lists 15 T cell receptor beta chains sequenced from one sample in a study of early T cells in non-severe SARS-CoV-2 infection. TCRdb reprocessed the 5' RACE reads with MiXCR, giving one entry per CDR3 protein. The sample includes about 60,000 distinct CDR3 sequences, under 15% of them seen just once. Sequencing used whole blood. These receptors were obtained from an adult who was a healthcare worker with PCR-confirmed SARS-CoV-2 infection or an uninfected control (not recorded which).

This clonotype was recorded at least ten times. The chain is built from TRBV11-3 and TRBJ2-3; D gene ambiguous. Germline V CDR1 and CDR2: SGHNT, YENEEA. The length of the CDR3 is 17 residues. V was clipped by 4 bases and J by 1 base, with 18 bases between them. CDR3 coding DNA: TGTGCCAGCAGCTCTGACCGACCAGGAAGAGGCACAGATACGCAGTATTTT. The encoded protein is CASSSDRPGRGTDTQYF.

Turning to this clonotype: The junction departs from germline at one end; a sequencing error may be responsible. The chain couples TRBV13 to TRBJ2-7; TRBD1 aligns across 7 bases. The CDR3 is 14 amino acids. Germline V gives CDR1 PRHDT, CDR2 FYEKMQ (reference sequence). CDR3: CASSLGQVPYEQYF. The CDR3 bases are TGTGCCAGCAGCCTAGGACAGGTGCCCTACGAGCAGTACTTC.

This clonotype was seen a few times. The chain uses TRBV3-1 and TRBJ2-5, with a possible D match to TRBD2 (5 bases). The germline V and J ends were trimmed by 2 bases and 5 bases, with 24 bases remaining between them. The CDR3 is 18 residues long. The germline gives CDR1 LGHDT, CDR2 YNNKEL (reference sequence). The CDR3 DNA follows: TGTGCCAGCAGCCAACCGAAGAGTAGGACTGCGTCGGGTGAGACCCAGTACTTC. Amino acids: CASSQPKSRTASGETQYF.

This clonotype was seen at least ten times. The CDR3 coding sequence is TGTGCCTCCGTCCGGGGCTTGAACACTGAAGCTTTCTTT. It is translated as CASVRGLNTEAFF. The chain uses TRBV6-2 or TRBV6-3 and TRBJ1-1; a weak D match, TRBD1 (5 bases). Germline CDR1 MNHEY, CDR2 SVGEGT. The CDR3 has 13 residues. V was shortened by 11 bases and J by 0 bases, with 13 bases between the two germline ends.

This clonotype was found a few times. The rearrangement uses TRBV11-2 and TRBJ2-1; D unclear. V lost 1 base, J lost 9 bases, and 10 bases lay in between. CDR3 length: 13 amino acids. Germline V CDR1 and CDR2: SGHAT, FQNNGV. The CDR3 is CASSLGRIFEQFF. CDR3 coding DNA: TGTGCCAGCAGCTTAGGACGGATCTTTGAGCAGTTCTTC.

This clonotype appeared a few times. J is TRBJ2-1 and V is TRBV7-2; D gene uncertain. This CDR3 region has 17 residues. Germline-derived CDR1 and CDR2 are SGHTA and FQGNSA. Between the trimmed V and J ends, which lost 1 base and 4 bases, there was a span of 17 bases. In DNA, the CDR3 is TGTGCCAGCAGCTTAGGGGCAACCTTACTTGTTTACAATGAGCAGTTCTTC. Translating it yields CASSLGATLLVYNEQFF.

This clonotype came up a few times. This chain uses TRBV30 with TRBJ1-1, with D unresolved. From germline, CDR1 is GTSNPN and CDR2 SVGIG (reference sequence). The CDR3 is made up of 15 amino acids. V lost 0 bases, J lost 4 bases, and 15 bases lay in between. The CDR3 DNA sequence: TGTGCCTGGAGTGTCCCGTTTGGCATGAGCACTGAAGCTTTCTTT. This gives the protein CAWSVPFGMSTEAFF.

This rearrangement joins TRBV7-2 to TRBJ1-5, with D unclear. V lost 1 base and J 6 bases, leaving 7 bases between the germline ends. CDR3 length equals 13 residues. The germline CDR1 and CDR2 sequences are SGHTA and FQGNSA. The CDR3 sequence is CASSLEQRQPQHF. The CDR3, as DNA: TGTGCCAGCAGCTTAGAGCAGCGTCAGCCCCAGCATTTT.

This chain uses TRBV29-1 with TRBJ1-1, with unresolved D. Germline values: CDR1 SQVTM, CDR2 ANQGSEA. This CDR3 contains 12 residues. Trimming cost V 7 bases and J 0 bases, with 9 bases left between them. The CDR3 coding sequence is TGCAGCGCTGACAACGTGAACACTGAAGCTTTCTTT. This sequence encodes CSADNVNTEAFF.

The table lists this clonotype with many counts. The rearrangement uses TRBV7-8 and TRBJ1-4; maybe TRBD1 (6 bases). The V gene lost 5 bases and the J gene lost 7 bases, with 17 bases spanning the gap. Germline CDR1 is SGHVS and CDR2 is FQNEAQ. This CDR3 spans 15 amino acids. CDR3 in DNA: TGTGCCAGCAGCGCCTTACAGGGAGTTGCTGAAAAACTGTTTTTT. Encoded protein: CASSALQGVAEKLFF.

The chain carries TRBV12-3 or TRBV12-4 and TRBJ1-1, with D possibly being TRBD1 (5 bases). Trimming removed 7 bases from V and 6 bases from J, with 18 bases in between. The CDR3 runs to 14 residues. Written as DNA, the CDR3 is TGTGCCAGCAACCCGGGGTCAGGGAAGGCTGAAGCTTTCTTT. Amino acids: CASNPGSGKAEAFF.

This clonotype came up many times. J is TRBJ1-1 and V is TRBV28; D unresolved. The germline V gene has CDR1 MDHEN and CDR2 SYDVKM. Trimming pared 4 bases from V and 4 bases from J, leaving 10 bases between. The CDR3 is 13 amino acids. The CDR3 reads CASSSGAATEAFF. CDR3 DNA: TGTGCCAGCAGTTCAGGTGCAGCCACTGAAGCTTTCTTT.

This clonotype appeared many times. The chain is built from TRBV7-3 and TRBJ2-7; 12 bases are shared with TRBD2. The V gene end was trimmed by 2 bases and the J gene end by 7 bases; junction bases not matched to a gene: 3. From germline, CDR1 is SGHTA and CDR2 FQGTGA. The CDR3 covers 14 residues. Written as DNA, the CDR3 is TGTGCCAGCAGCTTATCTGGACTAGCGGGAGAGCAGTACTTC. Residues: CASSLSGLAGEQYF.

CDR3 amino acids: CASSYSFQAPNGYTF. The DNA of the CDR3 is TGTGCCAGCAGTTACTCGTTCCAGGCCCCAAATGGCTACACCTTC. The genes are TRBV6-5 and TRBJ1-2; D remains unclear. Germline V lookup: CDR1 MNHEY, CDR2 SVGAGI. The CDR3 spans 15 residues. V lost 0 bases, J lost 6 bases, and 14 bases lay in between.

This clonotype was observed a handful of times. The CDR3 region is CASRPSGANYEQYF. CDR3 in DNA: TGTGCCAGTAGGCCCTCAGGGGCGAACTACGAGCAGTACTTC. V gene TRBV19 combines with J gene TRBJ2-7; possibly TRBD1 for D (6 bases). The CDR3 contains 14 residues. Trimming cost V 6 bases and J 3 bases, with 15 bases left between them. Germline V lookup: CDR1 LNHDA, CDR2 SQIVND (reference sequence).